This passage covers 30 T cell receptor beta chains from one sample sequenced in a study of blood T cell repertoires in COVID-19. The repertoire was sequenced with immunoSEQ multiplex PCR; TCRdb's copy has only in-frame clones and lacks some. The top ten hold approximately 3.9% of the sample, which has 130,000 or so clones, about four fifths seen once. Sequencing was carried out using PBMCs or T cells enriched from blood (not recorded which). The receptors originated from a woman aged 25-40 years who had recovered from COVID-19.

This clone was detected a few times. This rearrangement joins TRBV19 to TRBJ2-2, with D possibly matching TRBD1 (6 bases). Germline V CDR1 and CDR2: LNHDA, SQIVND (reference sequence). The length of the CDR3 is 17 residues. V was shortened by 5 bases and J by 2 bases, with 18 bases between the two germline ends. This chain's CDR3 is CASSSPHRVTNTGELFF. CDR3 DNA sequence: TGTGCCAGTAGTTCTCCACACAGGGTCACCAACACCGGGGAGCTGTTTTTT.

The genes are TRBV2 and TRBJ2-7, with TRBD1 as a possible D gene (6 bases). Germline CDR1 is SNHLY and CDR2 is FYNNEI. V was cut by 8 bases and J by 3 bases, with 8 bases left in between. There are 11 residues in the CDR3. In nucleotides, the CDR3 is TGTGCCAGCGGACAGTACTACGAGCAGTACTTC. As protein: CASGQYYEQYF.

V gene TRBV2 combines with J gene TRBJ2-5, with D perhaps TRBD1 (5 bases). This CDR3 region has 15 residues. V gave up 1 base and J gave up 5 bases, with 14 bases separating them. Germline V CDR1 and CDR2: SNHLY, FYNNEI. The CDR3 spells CASSEGGIGVETQYF. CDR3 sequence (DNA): TGTGCCAGCAGTGAAGGGGGTATAGGGGTGGAGACCCAGTACTTC.

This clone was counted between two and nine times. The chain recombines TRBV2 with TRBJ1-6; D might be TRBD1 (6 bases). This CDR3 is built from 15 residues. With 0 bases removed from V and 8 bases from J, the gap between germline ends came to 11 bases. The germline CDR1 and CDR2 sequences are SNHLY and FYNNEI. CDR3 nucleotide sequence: TGTGCCAGCAGTGAAGCCAGGGGAGGGTATTCACCCCTCCACTTT. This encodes CASSEARGGYSPLHF.

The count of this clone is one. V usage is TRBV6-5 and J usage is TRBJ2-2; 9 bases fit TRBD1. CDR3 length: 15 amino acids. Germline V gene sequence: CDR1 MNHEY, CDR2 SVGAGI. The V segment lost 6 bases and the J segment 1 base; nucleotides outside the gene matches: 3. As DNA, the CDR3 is TGTGCCAGCAGGGTGACAGGGGGGAACACCGGGGAGCTGTTTTTT. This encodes CASRVTGGNTGELFF.

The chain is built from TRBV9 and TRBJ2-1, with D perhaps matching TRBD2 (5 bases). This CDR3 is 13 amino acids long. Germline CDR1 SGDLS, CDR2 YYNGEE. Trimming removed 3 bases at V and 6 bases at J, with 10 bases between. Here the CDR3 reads CASSEVLGNEQFF. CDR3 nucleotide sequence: TGTGCCAGCAGCGAGGTACTAGGCAATGAGCAGTTCTTC.

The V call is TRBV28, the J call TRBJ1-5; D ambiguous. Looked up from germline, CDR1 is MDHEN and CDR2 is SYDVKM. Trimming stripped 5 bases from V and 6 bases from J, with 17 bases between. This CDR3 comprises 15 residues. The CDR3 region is CASSPQVGGRQPQHF. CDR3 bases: TGTGCCAGCAGTCCTCAGGTCGGAGGGCGTCAGCCCCAGCATTTT.

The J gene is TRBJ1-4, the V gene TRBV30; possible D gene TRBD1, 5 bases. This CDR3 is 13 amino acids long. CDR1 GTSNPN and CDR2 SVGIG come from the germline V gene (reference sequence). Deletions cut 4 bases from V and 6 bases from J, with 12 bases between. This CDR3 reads CAWNPRVDEKLFF. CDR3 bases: TGTGCCTGGAATCCCAGGGTCGATGAAAAACTGTTTTTT.

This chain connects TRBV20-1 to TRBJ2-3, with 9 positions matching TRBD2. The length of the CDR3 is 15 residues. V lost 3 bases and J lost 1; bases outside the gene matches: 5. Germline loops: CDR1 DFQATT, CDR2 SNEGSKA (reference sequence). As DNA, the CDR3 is TGCAGTGCTAGTGACGCGGGAGGGGGCACAGATACGCAGTATTTT. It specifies CSASDAGGGTDTQYF.

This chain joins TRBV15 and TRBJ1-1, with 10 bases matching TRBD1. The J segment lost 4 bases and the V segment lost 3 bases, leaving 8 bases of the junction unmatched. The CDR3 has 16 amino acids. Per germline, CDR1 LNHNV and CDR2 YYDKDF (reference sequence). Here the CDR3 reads CATSRTGGLLGTEAFF. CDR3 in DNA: TGTGCCACCAGCAGGACAGGGGGCCTTTTGGGCACTGAAGCTTTCTTT.

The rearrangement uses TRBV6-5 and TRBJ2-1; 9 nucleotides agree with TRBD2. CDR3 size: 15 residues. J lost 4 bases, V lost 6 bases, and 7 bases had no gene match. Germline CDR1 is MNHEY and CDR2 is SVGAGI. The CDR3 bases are TGTGCCAGCAGACCCCGGACTAGCGCTTACAATGAGCAGTTCTTC. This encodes CASRPRTSAYNEQFF.

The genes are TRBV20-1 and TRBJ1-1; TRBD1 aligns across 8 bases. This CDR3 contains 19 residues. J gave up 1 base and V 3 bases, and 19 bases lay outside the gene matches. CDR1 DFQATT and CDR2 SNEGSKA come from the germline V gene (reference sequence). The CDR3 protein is CSASYGLGQGRSRNTEAFF. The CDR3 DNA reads TGCAGTGCTAGTTACGGCCTAGGACAGGGAAGAAGTCGGAACACTGAAGCTTTCTTT.

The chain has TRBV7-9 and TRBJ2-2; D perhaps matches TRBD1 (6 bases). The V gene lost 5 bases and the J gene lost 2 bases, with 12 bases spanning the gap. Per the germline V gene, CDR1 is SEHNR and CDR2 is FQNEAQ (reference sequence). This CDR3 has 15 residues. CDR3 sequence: CASSPQGFNTGELFF. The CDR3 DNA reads TGTGCCAGCAGCCCACAGGGTTTTAACACCGGGGAGCTGTTTTTT.

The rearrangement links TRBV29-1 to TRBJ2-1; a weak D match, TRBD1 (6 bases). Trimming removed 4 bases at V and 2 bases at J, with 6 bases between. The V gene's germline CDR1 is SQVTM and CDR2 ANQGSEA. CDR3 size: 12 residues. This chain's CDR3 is CSVGTAYNEQFF. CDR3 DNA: TGCAGCGTTGGGACAGCCTACAATGAGCAGTTCTTC.

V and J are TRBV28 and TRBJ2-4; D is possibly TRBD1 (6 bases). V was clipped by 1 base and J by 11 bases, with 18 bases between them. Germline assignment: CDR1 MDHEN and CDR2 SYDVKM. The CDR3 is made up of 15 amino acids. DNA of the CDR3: TGTGCCAGCAGTTTATTAACACAGGGTTCTCGGGTTCAGTACTTC. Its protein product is CASSLLTQGSRVQYF.

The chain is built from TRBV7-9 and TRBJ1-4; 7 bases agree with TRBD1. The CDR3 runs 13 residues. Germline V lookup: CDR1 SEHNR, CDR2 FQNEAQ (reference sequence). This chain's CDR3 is CASRTGSNEKLFF. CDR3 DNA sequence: TGTGCTAGTCGGACAGGCTCTAATGAAAAACTGTTTTTT.

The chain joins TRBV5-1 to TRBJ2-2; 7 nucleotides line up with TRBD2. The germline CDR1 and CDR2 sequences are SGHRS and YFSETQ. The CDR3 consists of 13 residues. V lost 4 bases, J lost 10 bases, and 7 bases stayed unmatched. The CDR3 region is CASSETSEMELFF. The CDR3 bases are TGCGCCAGCAGCGAAACTAGCGAGATGGAGCTGTTTTTT.

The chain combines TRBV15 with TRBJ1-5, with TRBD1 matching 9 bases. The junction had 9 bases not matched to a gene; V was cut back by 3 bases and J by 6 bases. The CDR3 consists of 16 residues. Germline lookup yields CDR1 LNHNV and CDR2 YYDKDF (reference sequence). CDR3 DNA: TGTGCCACCAGCAGTTACGGACAGGGGCGAATTCAGCCCCAGCATTTT. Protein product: CATSSYGQGRIQPQHF.

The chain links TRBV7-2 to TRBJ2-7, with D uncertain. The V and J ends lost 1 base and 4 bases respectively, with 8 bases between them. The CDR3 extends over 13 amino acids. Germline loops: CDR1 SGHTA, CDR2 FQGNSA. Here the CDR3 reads CASSLERRYEQYF. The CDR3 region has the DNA TGTGCCAGCAGCTTAGAACGGCGGTACGAGCAGTACTTC.

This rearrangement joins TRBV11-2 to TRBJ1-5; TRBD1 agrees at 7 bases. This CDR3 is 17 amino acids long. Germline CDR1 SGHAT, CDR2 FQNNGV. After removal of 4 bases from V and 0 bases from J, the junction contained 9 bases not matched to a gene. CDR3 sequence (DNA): TGTGCCAGCAGCTCTTACCGGGACAGTCTTAGCAATCAGCCCCAGCATTTT. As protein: CASSSYRDSLSNQPQHF.

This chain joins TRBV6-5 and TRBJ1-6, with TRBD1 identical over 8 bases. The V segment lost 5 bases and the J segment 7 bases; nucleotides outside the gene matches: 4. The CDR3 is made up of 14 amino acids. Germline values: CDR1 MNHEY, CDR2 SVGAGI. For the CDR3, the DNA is TGTGCCAGCAGTCAGGGGGCCGGGAATTCACCCCTCCACTTT. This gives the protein CASSQGAGNSPLHF.

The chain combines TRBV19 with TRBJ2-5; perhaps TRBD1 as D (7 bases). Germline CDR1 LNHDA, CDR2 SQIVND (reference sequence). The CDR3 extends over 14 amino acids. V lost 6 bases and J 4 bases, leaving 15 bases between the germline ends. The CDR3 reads CASSRQGLVETQYF. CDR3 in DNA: TGTGCCAGTAGCCGACAGGGACTTGTAGAGACCCAGTACTTC. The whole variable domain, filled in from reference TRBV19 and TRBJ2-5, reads DGGITQSPKYLFRKEGQNVTLSCEQNLNHDAMYWYRQDPGQGLRLIYYSQIVNDFQKGDIAEGYSVSREKKESFPLTVTSAQKNPTAFYLCASSRQGLVETQYFGPGTRLLVL.

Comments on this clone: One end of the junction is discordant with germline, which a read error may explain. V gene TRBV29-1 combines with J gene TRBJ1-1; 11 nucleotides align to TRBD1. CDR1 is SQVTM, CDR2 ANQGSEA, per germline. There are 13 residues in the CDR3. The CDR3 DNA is TGCAGCGTCGAAGGACAGGGGGCCACTGAAGCTTTCTTT. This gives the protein CSVEGQGATEAFF.

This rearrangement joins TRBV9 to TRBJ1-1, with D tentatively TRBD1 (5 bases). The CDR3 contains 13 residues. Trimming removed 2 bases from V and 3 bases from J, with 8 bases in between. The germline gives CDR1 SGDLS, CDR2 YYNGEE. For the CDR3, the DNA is TGTGCCAGCAGCGTTCAGACAGACACTGAAGCTTTCTTT. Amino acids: CASSVQTDTEAFF. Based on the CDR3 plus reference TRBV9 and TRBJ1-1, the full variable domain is DSGVTQTPKHLITATGQRVTLRCSPRSGDLSVYWYQQSLDQGLQFLIQYYNGEERAKGNILERFSAQQFPDLHSELNLSSLELGDSALYFCASSVQTDTEAFFGQGTRLTVV.

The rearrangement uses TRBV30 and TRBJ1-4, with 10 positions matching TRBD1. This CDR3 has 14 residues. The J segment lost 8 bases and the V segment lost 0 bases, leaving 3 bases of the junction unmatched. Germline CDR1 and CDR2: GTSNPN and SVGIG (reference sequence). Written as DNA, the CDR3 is TGTGCCTGGAGTGTAGGGACAGGGGTCGAAAAACTGTTTTTT. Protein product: CAWSVGTGVEKLFF.

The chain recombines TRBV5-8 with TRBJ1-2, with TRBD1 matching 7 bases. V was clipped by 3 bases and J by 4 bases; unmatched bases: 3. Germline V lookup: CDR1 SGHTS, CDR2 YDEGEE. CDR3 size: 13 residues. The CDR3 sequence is CASSSGTVYGYTF. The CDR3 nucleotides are TGTGCCAGCAGCTCCGGGACAGTCTATGGCTACACCTTC.

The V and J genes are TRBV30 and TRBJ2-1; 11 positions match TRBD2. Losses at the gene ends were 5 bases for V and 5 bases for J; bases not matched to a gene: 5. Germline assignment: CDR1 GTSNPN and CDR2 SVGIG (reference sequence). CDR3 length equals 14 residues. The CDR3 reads CAWGSGRGHNEQFF. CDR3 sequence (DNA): TGTGCCTGGGGTAGCGGGAGGGGGCACAATGAGCAGTTCTTC.

In DNA form, the CDR3 reads TGTGCCAGCAGTGAAGCGGGGGGGACTAGCCTCTCCTACGAGCAGTACTTC. Residues: CASSEAGGTSLSYEQYF. The gene calls are TRBV2 and TRBJ2-7; 9 bases line up with TRBD2. V was pared by 0 bases and J by 0 bases, with 6 bases of the junction left unmatched. This CDR3 contains 17 residues. Germline V lookup: CDR1 SNHLY, CDR2 FYNNEI.

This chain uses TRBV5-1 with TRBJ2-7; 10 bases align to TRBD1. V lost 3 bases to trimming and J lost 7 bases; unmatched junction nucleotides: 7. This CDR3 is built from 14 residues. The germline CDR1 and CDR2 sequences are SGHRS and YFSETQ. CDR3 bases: TGCGCCAGCAGCTCCTCCGGGGGACAGGGGGAGCAGTACTTC. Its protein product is CASSSSGGQGEQYF.

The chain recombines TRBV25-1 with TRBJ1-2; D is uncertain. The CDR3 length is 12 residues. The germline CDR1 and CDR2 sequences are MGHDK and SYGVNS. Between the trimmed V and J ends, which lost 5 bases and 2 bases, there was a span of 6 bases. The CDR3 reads CASSRLNYGYTF. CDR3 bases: TGTGCCAGCAGTCGGTTAAACTATGGCTACACCTTC.